The present T cell receptor (beta chain) was sequenced within a study of memory CD8 T cells in hepatitis C reinfection. Study at large: After reinfection, a couple of primary-infection resolvers became chronically infected.

Some clones are missing from TCRdb's copy, which holds only in-frame ones; the method was immunoSEQ multiplex PCR. The sample contains under 60,000 clones, roughly 91% of which appear only once. V was trimmed by 6 bases and J by 3 bases, leaving 13 bases between them. This CDR3 region has 13 residues. Per the germline V gene, CDR1 is SQVTM and CDR2 is ANQGSEA. This clone was found a few times. Time point given: pre-reinfection, 55 to 20 weeks before reinfection detection. TCR sequencing was done directly ex vivo on sorted cells, without expansion in vitro. Total naive CD8 T cells were sorted as viable CD3+ CD8+ CD45RO- cells from a couple of donors.

This receptor was obtained from a man between 18 and 29 years old with hepatitis C virus infection. This chain links TRBV29-1 with TRBJ2-3; D is perhaps TRBD2 (5 bases). The sequenced material came from naive CD8+ T cells sorted from blood. CDR3 loop: CSVLGLITDTQYF. The CDR3 nucleotides read TGCAGCGTCTTAGGACTGATTACAGATACGCAGTATTTT.